These 10 T cell receptor beta chains originate from one sample sequenced in a study of blood T cells in healthy people across ages (dated by TCRdb to 2013 to 2016). Receptors were amplified or captured by 5' RACE. Instrument on record: Illumina HiSeq 2500. A second PCR of roughly 7 to 11 cycles was performed with a sample-barcoded 5' primer and a J-beta primer mix. In-frame beta chains were kept once TCRdb had trimmed the public reads at Q25 with fastp and called clones with MiXCR. Identical CDR3 proteins give one entry, which carries the most common genes and DNA. A total of about 1,500,000 distinct CDR3 sequences appear in this sample, around two fifths of them only once. The ten largest clones add up to 7.9% of the sample. The specimen was blood. Receptors were obtained from a young woman in good health.

This clonotype was counted a few times. The V gene is TRBV25-1, the J gene TRBJ1-5; D is possibly TRBD1 (5 bases). The CDR3 extends over 14 amino acids. V shed 3 bases and J shed 9 bases, with 15 bases lying between them. From germline, CDR1 is MGHDK and CDR2 SYGVNS. In DNA form, the CDR3 reads TGTGCCAGCAGTGATCGAGGGGAATCACGGCCCCAGCATTTT. It translates to CASSDRGESRPQHF.

This clonotype was seen only a few times. The chain carries TRBV12-3 or TRBV12-4 and TRBJ1-2; TRBD1 aligns across 7 bases. After removal of 2 bases from V and 3 bases from J, the junction contained 6 bases not matched to a gene. The CDR3 loop spans 15 amino acids. The CDR3 loop reads CASSLFGGTDYGYTF. As DNA, the CDR3 is TGTGCCAGCAGTTTATTTGGTGGGACAGACTATGGCTACACCTTC.

V gene TRBV20-1 combines with J gene TRBJ2-5, with 7 bases that match TRBD2. Near its end, the DNA agrees better with TRBJ2-1, so the J call may be wrong. The CDR3 loop spans 12 amino acids. In germline, CDR1 is DFQATT, CDR2 SNEGSKA (reference sequence). The DNA for the CDR3 is TGCAGTGCGGTTTCGGGGGGAGAGACCCAGTTCTTC. It specifies CSAVSGGETQFF.

Turning to this clonotype: One end of the junction fails to match germline, which may point to a read error. DNA of the CDR3: TGCGGTGCTTTTTTCGACAGGGCCTGGGAGACCCAGTACTTC. Encoded protein: CGAFFDRAWETQYF. The genes are TRBV20-1 and TRBJ2-7; 7 bases match TRBD1. The J call may be wrong; the DNA end is better matched by TRBJ2-5. The germline CDR1 and CDR2 sequences are DFQATT and SNEGSKA (reference sequence). The CDR3 spans 14 residues.

This clonotype was counted a few times. The rearrangement links TRBV12-3 or TRBV12-4 to TRBJ2-3; D not resolved. V was shortened by 6 bases and J by 4 bases, with 20 bases between the two germline ends. The CDR3 has 16 amino acids. This chain's CDR3 is CASSPSGRKGPDTQYF. In DNA form, the CDR3 reads TGTGCCAGCAGCCCCTCGGGCCGAAAAGGCCCAGATACGCAGTATTTT.

The CDR3 loop is CASSVDAGSSYNEQFF. The CDR3 DNA reads as TGTGCCAGCAGCGTAGATGCTGGGAGCTCCTACAATGAGCAGTTCTTC. V usage is TRBV9 and J usage is TRBJ2-1; TRBD2 might be the D (5 bases). The CDR3 spans 16 residues. CDR1 and CDR2 (germline): SGDLS, YYNGEE. Trimming took 0 bases from V and 0 from J, leaving 10 bases between them.

The V gene is TRBV2, the J gene TRBJ2-7, with D maybe TRBD2 (6 bases). This CDR3 is 14 amino acids long. Germline assignment: CDR1 SNHLY and CDR2 FYNNEI. The germline V and J ends were trimmed by 6 bases and 3 bases, with 15 bases remaining between them. This CDR3 reads CASRHPSDYYEQYF. The CDR3 coding sequence is TGTGCCAGCAGGCACCCTAGCGACTACTACGAGCAGTACTTC.

V and J are TRBV7-6 and TRBJ2-3; 8 nucleotides line up with TRBD1. In germline, CDR1 is SGHVS, CDR2 FNYEAQ. V trimming: 0 bases; J trimming: 2 bases; junction bases outside the gene matches: 13. The CDR3 has 19 residues. The CDR3 is CASSLAAGGLSWTTDTQYF. The CDR3 nucleotides are TGTGCCAGCAGCTTAGCGGCAGGGGGCCTCTCTTGGACCACAGATACGCAGTATTTT.

This clonotype has a handful of counts. V usage is TRBV20-1 and J usage is TRBJ2-7; 14 positions agree with TRBD2. The junction had 10 bases not matched to a gene; V was cut back by 6 bases and J by 6 bases. CDR3 size: 15 residues. The germline gives CDR1 DFQATT, CDR2 SNEGSKA (reference sequence). The CDR3 loop is CSATRTSGRFLEQYF. The CDR3 DNA follows: TGCAGTGCCACAAGGACTAGCGGGAGGTTCCTCGAGCAGTACTTC.

The CDR3 reads CASSQVRDRGGLGYTF. The CDR3 DNA reads as TGTGCCAGCAGCCAAGTAAGGGACAGGGGAGGCCTCGGCTACACCTTC. The chain recombines TRBV3-1 with TRBJ1-2; 10 bases agree with TRBD1. Germline loops: CDR1 LGHDT, CDR2 YNNKEL (reference sequence). The CDR3 has 16 amino acids. V trimming: 1 base; J trimming: 8 bases; junction bases outside the gene matches: 10. The full variable domain, with the rest looked up from reference TRBV3-1 and TRBJ1-2, is DTAVSQTPKYLVTQMGNDKSIKCEQNLGHDTMYWYKQDSKKFLKIMFSYNNKELIINETVPNRFSPKSPDKAHLNLHINSLELGDSAVYFCASSQVRDRGGLGYTFGSGTRLTVV.